This T cell receptor beta chain was profiled in a study of cytomegalovirus exposure and HLA in healthy donors. The CDR3 loop spans 13 amino acids. Trimming removed 8 bases at V and 3 bases at J, with 12 bases between. CDR1 and CDR2 from the germline V gene are KGHSH and LQKENI. PCR was performed using 60 Vbeta and 13 Jbeta primers. Sequencing used immunoSEQ multiplex PCR; TCRdb keeps in-frame clones, though not all of them. The profile covers about 180,000 clones, with 70% to 85% appearing a single time and under 1.5% taken by the ten largest. The source material was PBMCs. The TCR originated in a girl aged 2-15 years in good health and CMV-seropositive. The rearrangement joins TRBV18 to TRBJ2-3, with D possibly matching TRBD2 (5 bases). CDR3 coding DNA: TGTGCCAGCCAAGACCCGGGGACAGATACGCAGTATTTT. Protein product: CASQDPGTDTQYF.